Below are 28 T cell receptor beta chains sequenced from a single sample in a study of blood T cell repertoires in COVID-19. The method was immunoSEQ multiplex PCR; TCRdb's version includes in-frame clones alone and lacks a portion of them. Altogether some 300,000 clones are present, more than 75% being singletons, with the ten largest covering around 2%. Material for sequencing was PBMCs or T cells enriched from blood (not recorded which). These receptor sequences come from a woman aged 60 to 75 in a cohort exposed to, infected with or recovered from COVID-19 (not recorded which).

The chain combines TRBV18 with TRBJ2-7; D might be TRBD2 (6 bases). Germline CDR1 KGHSH, CDR2 LQKENI. V lost 0 bases and J lost 2, with 11 bases in between. The CDR3 length is 15 residues. CDR3 sequence: CASSPPSSGTYEQYF. The CDR3 nucleotides read TGTGCCAGCTCACCACCAAGTAGCGGAACCTACGAGCAGTACTTC.

The V call is TRBV6-5, the J call TRBJ1-4, with TRBD1 identical over 8 bases. This CDR3 region has 13 residues. The germline V gene has CDR1 MNHEY and CDR2 SVGAGI. J lost 5 bases, V lost 6 bases, and 2 bases had no gene match. CDR3: CASRRTGNEKLFF. CDR3 in DNA: TGTGCCAGCAGAAGGACAGGGAATGAAAAACTGTTTTTT.

This chain connects TRBV5-4 to TRBJ1-2; TRBD1 is a possible D gene (5 bases). V lost 4 bases and J 4 bases, leaving 17 bases between the germline ends. This CDR3 has 15 residues. CDR1 and CDR2 (germline): SGHNT, YYREEE (reference sequence). The CDR3, as DNA: TGTGCCAGCAGCCCCACCAGGGTCCCGAGCTATGGCTACACCTTC. It is translated as CASSPTRVPSYGYTF. The whole variable domain, remainder taken from reference TRBV5-4 and TRBJ1-2, is ETGVTQSPTHLIKTRGQQVTLRCSSQSGHNTVSWYQQALGQGPQFIFQYYREEENGRGNFPPRFSGLQFPNYSSELNVNALELDDSALYLCASSPTRVPSYGYTFGSGTRLTVV.

This clone was picked up a small number of times. The chain combines TRBV2 with TRBJ2-3; TRBD2 matches at 7 bases. The junction had 5 bases not matched to a gene; V was cut back by 3 bases and J by 5 bases. This CDR3 contains 14 residues. The germline V gene encodes CDR1 SNHLY and CDR2 FYNNEI. CDR3 DNA sequence: TGTGCCAGCAGTGAGATCCGGGAGGTAGATACGCAGTATTTT. Encoded protein: CASSEIREVDTQYF.

The rearrangement links TRBV29-1 to TRBJ1-2, with 7 bases that match TRBD1. Germline V gene sequence: CDR1 SQVTM, CDR2 ANQGSEA. V dropped 7 bases and J dropped 4; count of bases not matched to a gene: 9. The CDR3 spans 13 residues. The CDR3 is CSAGTANIYGYTF. The CDR3 DNA reads TGCAGCGCCGGGACAGCGAACATCTATGGCTACACCTTC.

The chain employs TRBV7-9 and TRBJ2-1; possibly TRBD2 for D (6 bases). The V and J ends lost 3 bases and 5 bases respectively, with 14 bases between them. The CDR3 contains 15 residues. Germline V gives CDR1 SEHNR, CDR2 FQNEAQ (reference sequence). The CDR3 reads CASSFPGSFDNEQFF. CDR3 nucleotides: TGTGCCAGCAGCTTCCCCGGGAGTTTCGACAATGAGCAGTTCTTC.

The V call is TRBV11-2, the J call TRBJ2-7, with TRBD2 matching over 10 bases. Trimming took 0 bases from V and 4 from J; bases not matched to a gene: 3. This CDR3 has 15 amino acids. Germline V gene lookup returns CDR1 SGHAT and CDR2 FQNNGV. As DNA, the CDR3 is TGTGCCAGCAGCTTAGAGCTAGCGGGGGTGTACGAGCAGTACTTC. It encodes CASSLELAGVYEQYF.

This clone was counted a single time. This chain connects TRBV7-3 to TRBJ2-1, with 8 bases matching TRBD2. This CDR3 has 12 residues. J was trimmed by 15 bases and V by 5 bases; bases with no gene match: 9. CDR1 SGHTA and CDR2 FQGTGA come from the germline V gene. CDR3 loop: CASSMTSDRVFF. The CDR3 DNA sequence: TGTGCCAGCAGCATGACTAGCGATAGGGTGTTCTTC.

The count of this clone is one. V is TRBV28 and J is TRBJ2-3, with 7 bases fitting TRBD2. CDR3 length equals 15 residues. Germline V gives CDR1 MDHEN, CDR2 SYDVKM. The V segment lost 2 bases and the J segment 4 bases; nucleotides outside the gene matches: 6. DNA for the CDR3: TGTGCCAGCAGTTTAACGCGGGAGCAATCAGATACGCAGTATTTT. Translation gives CASSLTREQSDTQYF.

The V gene is TRBV7-9, the J gene TRBJ1-3; no firm D call. V was cut by 0 bases and J by 4 bases, with 7 bases left in between. The germline CDR1 and CDR2 sequences are SEHNR and FQNEAQ (reference sequence). The CDR3 contains 14 residues. CDR3 sequence (DNA): TGTGCCAGCAGCTTAGCCCAAGCGGGAAACACCATATATTTT. Translation gives CASSLAQAGNTIYF.

The chain joins TRBV7-3 to TRBJ2-1, with 13 bases matching TRBD2. Germline CDR1 is SGHTA and CDR2 is FQGTGA. This CDR3 is built from 16 residues. V trimming: 0 bases; J trimming: 8 bases; junction bases outside the gene matches: 4. CDR3 residues: CASSLTDGLAGDEQFF. CDR3 nucleotides: TGTGCCAGCAGCTTAACAGATGGACTAGCGGGAGATGAGCAGTTCTTC.

The rearrangement joins TRBV5-1 to TRBJ2-1; 7 positions match TRBD2. This CDR3 has 15 amino acids. CDR1 and CDR2 from the germline V gene are SGHRS and YFSETQ. The trim removed 9 bases at V and 6 bases at J, leaving 15 bases unmatched. This CDR3 is CATRAYGTISNEQFF. CDR3 nucleotides: TGCGCCACCCGCGCTTACGGGACTATTTCCAATGAGCAGTTCTTC. The variable domain in full, completed from reference TRBV5-1 and TRBJ2-1, reads KAGVTQTPRYLIKTRGQQVTLSCSPISGHRSVSWYQQTPGQGLQFLFEYFSETQRNKGNFPGRFSGRQFSNSRSEMNVSTLELGDSALYLCATRAYGTISNEQFFGPGTRLTVL.

The chain recombines TRBV4-1 with TRBJ2-1, with TRBD2 as a possible D gene (5 bases). CDR3 length: 13 amino acids. The V gene's germline CDR1 is MGHRA and CDR2 YSYEKL. V was clipped by 2 bases and J by 4 bases, with 6 bases between them. DNA of the CDR3: TGCGCCAGCAGCCAAAGCGGATACAATGAGCAGTTCTTC. Translation: CASSQSGYNEQFF.

The J gene is TRBJ2-7, the V gene TRBV18; tentatively, D is TRBD1 (8 bases). V lost 4 bases and J 0 bases, leaving 19 bases between the germline ends. This CDR3 contains 17 residues. The V gene's germline CDR1 is KGHSH and CDR2 LQKENI. The DNA of the CDR3 is TGTGCCAGCTCACACGGGAGGACAGGGTCCACCTCCTACGAGCAGTACTTC. Protein sequence: CASSHGRTGSTSYEQYF.

V usage is TRBV19 and J usage is TRBJ2-7, with D tentatively TRBD2 (7 bases). From germline, CDR1 is LNHDA and CDR2 SQIVND (reference sequence). V gave up 3 bases and J gave up 5 bases, with 14 bases separating them. The CDR3 is 14 residues long. CDR3 DNA: TGTGCCAGTAGTATCGGGGGGCCTATCGACGAGCAGTACTTC. Translated, it gives CASSIGGPIDEQYF.

This chain uses TRBV5-1 with TRBJ2-7; TRBD2 agrees at 7 bases. V dropped 4 bases and J dropped 4; count of bases not matched to a gene: 8. The V gene's germline CDR1 is SGHRS and CDR2 YFSETQ. The CDR3 is 14 amino acids. The DNA for the CDR3 is TGCGCCAGCAGCGGAACTAGCGCATCTTACGAGCAGTACTTC. This codes for CASSGTSASYEQYF.

The chain links TRBV3-1 (or the pseudogene TRBV3-2) to TRBJ2-5; TRBD2 agrees at 11 bases. Germline V gives CDR1 LGHDT, CDR2 YNNKEL (reference sequence). The CDR3 is made up of 18 amino acids. V trimming: 0 bases; J trimming: 3 bases; junction bases outside the gene matches: 9. CDR3: CASSQDFPGTSGEETQYF. The CDR3 region has the DNA TGTGCCAGCAGCCAAGACTTCCCTGGGACTAGCGGAGAAGAGACCCAGTACTTC.

Comments on this clone: At one end, the junction sequence differs from germline, possibly due to a read error. CDR3: CASSLWTSGSYEQYF. In DNA, the CDR3 is TGTGCCAGCAGTCTATGGACTAGCGGTTCCTACGAGCAGTACTTC. The chain links TRBV28 to TRBJ2-7; 10 bases line up with TRBD2. Germline V gives CDR1 MDHEN, CDR2 SYDVKM. CDR3 size: 15 residues. The variable domain in full, completed from reference TRBV28 and TRBJ2-7, reads DVKVTQSSRYLVKRTGEKVFLECVQDMDHENMFWYRQDPGLGLRLIYFSYDVKMKEKGDIPEGYSVSREKKERFSLILESASTNQTSMYLCASSLWTSGSYEQYFGPGTRLTVT.

This chain joins TRBV27 and TRBJ1-6; D not certain. CDR3 length equals 16 residues. The V and J ends lost 2 bases and 13 bases respectively, with 21 bases between them. Germline values: CDR1 MNHEY, CDR2 SMNVEV (reference sequence). This CDR3 is CASSLRETSHPRPLHF. The CDR3 DNA reads TGTGCCAGCAGTTTACGGGAGACGAGCCACCCCAGGCCCCTCCACTTT.

The V and J genes are TRBV30 and TRBJ1-2, with 11 bases that match TRBD1. CDR1 is GTSNPN, CDR2 SVGIG, per germline (reference sequence). The length of the CDR3 is 13 residues. Germline trimming cut 5 bases from V and 7 bases from J; bases unmatched to any gene: 6. CDR3 loop: CAWGRTGGLGYTF. The DNA of the CDR3 is TGTGCCTGGGGTCGGACAGGGGGCCTTGGCTACACCTTC.

This CDR3 is CASSQDRDVYEQYF. The CDR3 DNA follows: TGCGCCAGCAGCCAAGACAGGGATGTTTACGAGCAGTACTTC. The chain uses TRBV4-3 and TRBJ2-7; a weak D match, TRBD1 (5 bases). Germline V gene sequence: CDR1 LGHNA, CDR2 YSLEER. Trimming pared 0 bases from V and 4 bases from J, leaving 10 bases between. CDR3 length equals 14 residues.

This sequence joins TRBV29-1 and TRBJ2-7, with a weak D call TRBD2 (6 bases). The CDR3 has 15 amino acids. Germline V gene lookup returns CDR1 SQVTM and CDR2 ANQGSEA. V was cut by 5 bases and J by 4 bases, with 21 bases left in between. CDR3 nucleotide sequence: TGCAGCGTTCTTCCTGGGGACCGTGCGGGGTACGAGCAGTACTTC. Translated, it gives CSVLPGDRAGYEQYF.

The chain employs TRBV5-4 and TRBJ1-2, with a possible D match to TRBD1 (5 bases). Trimming left V 5 bases short and J 4 bases short, with 21 bases between. From germline, CDR1 is SGHNT and CDR2 YYREEE (reference sequence). The CDR3 length is 16 residues. CDR3 DNA sequence: TGTGCCAGCAGGGCCCAGGGAGGGGCTGCTGTCTATGGCTACACCTTC. Amino acids: CASRAQGGAAVYGYTF.

The V and J genes are TRBV3-1 (or the pseudogene TRBV3-2) and TRBJ1-6; TRBD1 matches at 9 bases. From germline, CDR1 is LGHDT and CDR2 YNNKEL (reference sequence). The CDR3 loop spans 16 amino acids. Trimming took 4 bases from V and 7 from J; bases not matched to a gene: 8. This chain's CDR3 is CASSPMGQGENSPLHF. The CDR3 DNA follows: TGTGCCAGCAGCCCCATGGGACAGGGAGAAAATTCACCCCTCCACTTT.

J is TRBJ1-5 and V is TRBV2, with TRBD1 as a possible D gene (5 bases). CDR1 is SNHLY, CDR2 FYNNEI, per germline. This CDR3 region has 15 residues. V shed 2 bases and J shed 4 bases, with 12 bases lying between them. The CDR3 loop is CASSEYGGRNQPQHF. The CDR3 nucleotides read TGTGCCAGCAGTGAATACGGGGGACGGAATCAGCCCCAGCATTTT.

The chain joins TRBV12-3 or TRBV12-4 to TRBJ1-2; D remains ambiguous. V lost 5 bases, J lost 8 bases, and 12 bases lay in between. The CDR3 runs 12 residues. CDR3 in DNA: TGTGCCAGCAGTCTCGGGAGTCGGGGCTACACCTTC. Its translation: CASSLGSRGYTF.

The chain combines TRBV11-2 with TRBJ2-7; 7 nucleotides line up with TRBD1. CDR1 is SGHAT and CDR2 is FQNNGV in the germline V gene. The CDR3 runs to 15 residues. V dropped 6 bases and J dropped 2; count of bases not matched to a gene: 10. CDR3: CASSPRQGWTYEQYF. Here the CDR3 DNA reads TGTGCCAGCAGTCCTAGACAGGGATGGACCTACGAGCAGTACTTC.

The CDR3 spells CASSLNYGVEKYEQYF. CDR3 sequence (DNA): TGTGCCAGCAGCTTAAATTACGGAGTAGAGAAGTACGAGCAGTACTTC. The chain combines TRBV7-9 with TRBJ2-7, with D unresolved. The germline V and J ends were trimmed by 2 bases and 4 bases, with 18 bases remaining between them. The CDR3 contains 16 residues. Germline V lookup: CDR1 SEHNR, CDR2 FQNEAQ (reference sequence).